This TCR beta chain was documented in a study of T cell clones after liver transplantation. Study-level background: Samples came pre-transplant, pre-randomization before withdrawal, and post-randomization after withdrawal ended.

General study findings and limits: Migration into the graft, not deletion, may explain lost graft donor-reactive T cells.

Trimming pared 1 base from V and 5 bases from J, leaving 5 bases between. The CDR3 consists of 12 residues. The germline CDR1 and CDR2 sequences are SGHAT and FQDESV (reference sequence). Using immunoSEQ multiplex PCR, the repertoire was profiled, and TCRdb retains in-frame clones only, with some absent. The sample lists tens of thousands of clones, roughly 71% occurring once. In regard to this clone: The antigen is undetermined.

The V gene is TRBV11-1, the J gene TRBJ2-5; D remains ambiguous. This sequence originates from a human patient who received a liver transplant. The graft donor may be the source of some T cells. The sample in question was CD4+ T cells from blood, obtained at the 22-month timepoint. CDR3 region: CASSLGAETQYF. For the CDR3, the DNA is TGTGCCAGCAGCTTAGGCGCGGAGACCCAGTACTTC.